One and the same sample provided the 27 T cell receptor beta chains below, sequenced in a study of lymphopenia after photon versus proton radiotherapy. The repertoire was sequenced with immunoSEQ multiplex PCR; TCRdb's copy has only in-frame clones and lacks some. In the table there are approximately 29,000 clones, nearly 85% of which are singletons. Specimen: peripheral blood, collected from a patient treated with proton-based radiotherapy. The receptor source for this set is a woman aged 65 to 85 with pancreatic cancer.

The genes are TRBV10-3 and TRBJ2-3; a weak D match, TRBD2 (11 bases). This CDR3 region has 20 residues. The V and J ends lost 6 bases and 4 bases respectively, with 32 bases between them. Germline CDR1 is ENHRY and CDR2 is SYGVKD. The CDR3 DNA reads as TGTGCCATCAGACCAGACAGGGGGCGATCGACTAGCGGGACCGCAGATACGCAGTATTTT. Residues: CAIRPDRGRSTSGTADTQYF.

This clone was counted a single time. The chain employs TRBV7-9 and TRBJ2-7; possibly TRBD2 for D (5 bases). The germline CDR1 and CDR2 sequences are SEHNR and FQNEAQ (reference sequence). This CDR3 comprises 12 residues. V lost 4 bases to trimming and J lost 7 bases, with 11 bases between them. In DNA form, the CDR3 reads TGTGCCAGCAGCTCAGGCTCGGGGGAGCAGTACTTC. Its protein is CASSSGSGEQYF. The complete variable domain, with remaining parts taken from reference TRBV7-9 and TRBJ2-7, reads DTGVSQNPRHKITKRGQNVTFRCDPISEHNRLYWYRQTLGQGPEFLTYFQNEAQLEKSRLLSDRFSAERPKGSFSTLEIQRTEQGDSAMYLCASSSGSGEQYFGPGTRLTVT.

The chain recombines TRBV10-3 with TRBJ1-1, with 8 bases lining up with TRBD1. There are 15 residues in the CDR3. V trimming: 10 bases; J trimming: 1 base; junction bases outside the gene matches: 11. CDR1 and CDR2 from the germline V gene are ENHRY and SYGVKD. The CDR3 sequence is CATLYHGTGNTEAFF. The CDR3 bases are TGTGCCACCTTGTACCACGGGACAGGGAACACTGAAGCTTTCTTT.

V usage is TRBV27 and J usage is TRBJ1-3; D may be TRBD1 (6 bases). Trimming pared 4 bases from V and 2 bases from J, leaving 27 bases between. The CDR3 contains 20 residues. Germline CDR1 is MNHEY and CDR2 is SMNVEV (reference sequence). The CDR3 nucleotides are TGTGCCAGCAGTTACCAAGGGGGGCGGGGAGTAATTGGTCCTGGAAACACCATATATTTT. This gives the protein CASSYQGGRGVIGPGNTIYF.

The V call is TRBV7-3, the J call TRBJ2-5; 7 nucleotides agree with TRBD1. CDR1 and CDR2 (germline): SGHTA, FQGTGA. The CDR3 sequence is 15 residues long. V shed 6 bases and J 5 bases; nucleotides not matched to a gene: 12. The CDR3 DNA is TGTGCCAGCAGGCTTGGACAGGCCGGAGAGGAGACCCAGTACTTC. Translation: CASRLGQAGEETQYF.

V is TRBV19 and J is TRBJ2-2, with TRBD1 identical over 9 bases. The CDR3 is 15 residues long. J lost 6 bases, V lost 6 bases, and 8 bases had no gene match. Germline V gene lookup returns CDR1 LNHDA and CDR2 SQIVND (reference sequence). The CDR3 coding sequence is TGTGCCAGTAGCGAACTTGGACAGGGGTCCGGGGAGCTGTTTTTT. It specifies CASSELGQGSGELFF.

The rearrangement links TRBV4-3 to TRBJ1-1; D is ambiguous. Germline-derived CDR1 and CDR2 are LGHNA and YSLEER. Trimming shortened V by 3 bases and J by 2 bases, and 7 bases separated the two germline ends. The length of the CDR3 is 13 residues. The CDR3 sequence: CASSQQVNTEAFF. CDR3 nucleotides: TGCGCCAGCAGCCAGCAGGTCAACACTGAAGCTTTCTTT.

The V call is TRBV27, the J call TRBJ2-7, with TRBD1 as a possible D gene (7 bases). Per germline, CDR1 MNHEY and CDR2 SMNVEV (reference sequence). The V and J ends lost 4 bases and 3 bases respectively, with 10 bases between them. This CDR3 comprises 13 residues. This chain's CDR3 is CASSSQGGYEQYF. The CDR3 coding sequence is TGTGCCAGCAGTTCCCAGGGGGGCTACGAGCAGTACTTC.

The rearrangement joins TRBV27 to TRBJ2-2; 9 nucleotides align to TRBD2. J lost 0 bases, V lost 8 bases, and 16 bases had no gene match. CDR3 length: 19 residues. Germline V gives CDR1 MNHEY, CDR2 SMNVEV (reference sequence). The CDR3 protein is CASPPGQEAGGPNTGELFF. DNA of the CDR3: TGTGCCAGCCCACCGGGCCAAGAGGCGGGAGGGCCGAACACCGGGGAGCTGTTTTTT.

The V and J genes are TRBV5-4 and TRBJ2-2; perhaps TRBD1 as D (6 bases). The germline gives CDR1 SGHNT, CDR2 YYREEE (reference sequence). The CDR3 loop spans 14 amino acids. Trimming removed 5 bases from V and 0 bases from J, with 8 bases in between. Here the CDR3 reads CASSQGTNTGELFF. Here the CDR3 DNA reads TGTGCCAGCAGTCAGGGGACGAACACCGGGGAGCTGTTTTTT.

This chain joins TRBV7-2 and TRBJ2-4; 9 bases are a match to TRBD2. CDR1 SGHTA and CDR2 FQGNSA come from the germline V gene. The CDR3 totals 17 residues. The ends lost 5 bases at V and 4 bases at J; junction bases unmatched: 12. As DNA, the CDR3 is TGTGCCAGCAGCCCGAGCATCAGACTAGCGGAGAAAAACATTCAGTACTTC. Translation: CASSPSIRLAEKNIQYF.

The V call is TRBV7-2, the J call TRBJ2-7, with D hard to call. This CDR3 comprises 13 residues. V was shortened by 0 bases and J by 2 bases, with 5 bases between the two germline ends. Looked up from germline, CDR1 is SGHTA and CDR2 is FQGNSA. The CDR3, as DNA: TGTGCCAGCAGCTTAGCGCAAACCTACGAGCAGTACTTC. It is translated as CASSLAQTYEQYF. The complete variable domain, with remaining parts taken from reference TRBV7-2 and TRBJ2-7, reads GAGVSQSPSNKVTEKGKDVELRCDPISGHTALYWYRQSLGQGLEFLIYFQGNSAPDKSGLPSDRFSAERTGGSVSTLTIQRTQQEDSAVYLCASSLAQTYEQYFGPGTRLTVT.

CDR3 amino acids: CASSQDPVGPANVLTF. The CDR3 DNA reads as TGCGCCAGCAGCCAAGATCCTGTAGGGCCGGCCAACGTCCTGACTTTC. The chain combines TRBV4-1 with TRBJ2-6; D gene unclear. Per germline, CDR1 MGHRA and CDR2 YSYEKL. With 0 bases removed from V and 6 bases from J, the gap between germline ends came to 12 bases. The CDR3 runs to 16 residues.

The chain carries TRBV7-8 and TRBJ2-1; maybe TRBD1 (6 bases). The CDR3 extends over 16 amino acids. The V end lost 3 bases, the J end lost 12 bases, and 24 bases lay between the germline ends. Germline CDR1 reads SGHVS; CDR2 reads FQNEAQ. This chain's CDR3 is CASSFSQGYGGRGQFF. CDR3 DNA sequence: TGTGCCAGCAGCTTTAGTCAAGGTTATGGGGGCCGAGGGCAGTTCTTC.

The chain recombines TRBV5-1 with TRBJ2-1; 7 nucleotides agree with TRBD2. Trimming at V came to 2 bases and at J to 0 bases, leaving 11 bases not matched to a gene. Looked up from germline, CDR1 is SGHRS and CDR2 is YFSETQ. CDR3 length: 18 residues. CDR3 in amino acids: CASSFRDYLTSSYNEQFF. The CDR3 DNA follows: TGCGCCAGCAGCTTCCGGGACTACCTGACTAGCTCCTACAATGAGCAGTTCTTC.

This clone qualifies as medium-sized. The CDR3, as DNA: TGTGCCAGCAGGCACCGAGTTGGCTACACCTTC. This sequence encodes CASRHRVGYTF. The chain couples TRBV28 to TRBJ1-2; D unresolved. CDR3 length equals 11 residues. Trimming pared 6 bases from V and 7 bases from J, leaving 9 bases between. Per the germline V gene, CDR1 is MDHEN and CDR2 is SYDVKM.

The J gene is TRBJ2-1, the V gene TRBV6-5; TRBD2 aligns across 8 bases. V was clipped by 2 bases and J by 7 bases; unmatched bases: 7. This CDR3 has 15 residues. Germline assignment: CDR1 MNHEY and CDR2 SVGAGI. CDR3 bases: TGTGCCAGCAGTTACCTCCCCGGCGGGAGGAATGAGCAGTTCTTC. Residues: CASSYLPGGRNEQFF.

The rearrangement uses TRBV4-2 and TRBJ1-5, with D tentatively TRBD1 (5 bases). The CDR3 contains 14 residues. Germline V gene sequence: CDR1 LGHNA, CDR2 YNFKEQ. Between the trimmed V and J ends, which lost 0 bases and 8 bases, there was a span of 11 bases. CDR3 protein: CASSQDLQEKPQHF. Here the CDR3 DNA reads TGTGCCAGCAGCCAAGACCTACAGGAGAAGCCCCAGCATTTT.

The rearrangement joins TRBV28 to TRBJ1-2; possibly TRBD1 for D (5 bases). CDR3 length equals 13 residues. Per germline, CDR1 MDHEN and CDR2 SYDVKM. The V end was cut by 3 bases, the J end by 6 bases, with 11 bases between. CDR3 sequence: CASSLQGSHGYTF. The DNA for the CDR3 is TGTGCCAGCAGTTTGCAGGGTTCCCATGGCTACACCTTC.

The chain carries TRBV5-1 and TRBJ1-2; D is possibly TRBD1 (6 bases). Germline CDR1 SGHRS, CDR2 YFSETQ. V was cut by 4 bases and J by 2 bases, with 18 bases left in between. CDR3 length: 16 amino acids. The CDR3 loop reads CASSTTTGHLNYGYTF. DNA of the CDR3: TGCGCCAGCAGCACAACCACGGGACACCTCAACTATGGCTACACCTTC.

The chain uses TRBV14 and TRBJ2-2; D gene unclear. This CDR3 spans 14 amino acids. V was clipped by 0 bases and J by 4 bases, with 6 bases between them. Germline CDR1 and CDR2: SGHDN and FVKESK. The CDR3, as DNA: TGTGCCAGCAGCCAAGATCTCGGCACCGGGGAGCTGTTTTTT. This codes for CASSQDLGTGELFF.

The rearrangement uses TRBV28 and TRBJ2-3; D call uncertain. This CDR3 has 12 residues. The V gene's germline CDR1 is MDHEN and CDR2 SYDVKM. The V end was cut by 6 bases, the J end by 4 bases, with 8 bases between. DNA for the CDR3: TGTGCCAGCAGGCCCCTCTCAGATACGCAGTATTTT. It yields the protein CASRPLSDTQYF.

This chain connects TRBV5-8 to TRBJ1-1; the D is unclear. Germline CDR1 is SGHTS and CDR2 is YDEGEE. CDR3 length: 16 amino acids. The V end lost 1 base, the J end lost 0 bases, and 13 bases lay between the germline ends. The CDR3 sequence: CASSLKWGKLNTEAFF. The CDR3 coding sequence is TGTGCCAGCAGCTTGAAGTGGGGTAAATTGAACACTGAAGCTTTCTTT. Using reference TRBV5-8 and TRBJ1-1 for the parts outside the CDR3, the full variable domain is EAGVTQSPTHLIKTRGQQATLRCSPISGHTSVYWYQQALGLGLQFLLWYDEGEERNRGNFPPRFSGRQFPNYSSELNVNALELEDSALYLCASSLKWGKLNTEAFFGQGTRLTVV.

CDR3 DNA sequence: TGTGCCAGTTCAGTGGGACAGGGGAACACCGGGGAGCTGTTTTTT. Protein product: CASSVGQGNTGELFF. The gene calls are TRBV19 and TRBJ2-2; 9 bases are a match to TRBD1. The CDR3 has 15 residues. The V gene's germline CDR1 is LNHDA and CDR2 SQIVND (reference sequence). J was trimmed by 1 base and V by 8 bases; bases with no gene match: 5.

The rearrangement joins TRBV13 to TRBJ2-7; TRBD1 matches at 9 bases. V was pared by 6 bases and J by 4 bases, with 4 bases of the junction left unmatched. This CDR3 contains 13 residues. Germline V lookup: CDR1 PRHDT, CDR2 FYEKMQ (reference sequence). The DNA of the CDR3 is TGTGCCAGCAGTTTACAGGGGGCGTACGAGCAGTACTTC. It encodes CASSLQGAYEQYF.

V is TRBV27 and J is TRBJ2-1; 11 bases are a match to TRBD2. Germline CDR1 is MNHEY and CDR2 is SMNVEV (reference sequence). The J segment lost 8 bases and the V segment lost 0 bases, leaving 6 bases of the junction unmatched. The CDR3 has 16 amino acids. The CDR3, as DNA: TGTGCCAGCAGTTTATCAACTAGCGGGAGACCCCATGAGCAGTTCTTC. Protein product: CASSLSTSGRPHEQFF.

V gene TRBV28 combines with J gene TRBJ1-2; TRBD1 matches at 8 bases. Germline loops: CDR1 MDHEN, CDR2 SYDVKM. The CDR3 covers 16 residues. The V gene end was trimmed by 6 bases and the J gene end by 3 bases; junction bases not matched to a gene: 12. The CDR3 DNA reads TGTGCCAGCAGGGGACAGGTGGAAGGGGGACACTATGGCTACACCTTC. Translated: CASRGQVEGGHYGYTF.